This TCR beta chain is drawn from a study of breast tumors, draining lymph nodes, adjacent tissues. TCRdb re-called the multiplex PCR reads with MiXCR, one entry per CDR3 protein. Counted here are 270,000 or so distinct CDR3 sequences, roughly 30% occurring once; the ten biggest clones make up around 1.1%. The lymph nodes were axillary draining lymph nodes from breast cancer patients. Study results and limitations: The data were judged consistent with most tumor T cells coming from lymph node and expanding in tumor. Compared with lymph nodes, tumors were less diverse; compared with nontumor tissue, more.

Many counts were recorded for this clonotype. The antigen remains unidentified. Trimming removed 5 bases from V and 0 bases from J; junction bases left unmatched: 13. The CDR3 has 19 amino acids. The germline gives CDR1 SGHAT, CDR2 FQNNGV. The sequence was collected from a female donor with breast cancer. Some clones in this sample may be carry-over from other donors' samples. The rearrangement uses TRBV11-2 and TRBJ2-5, with 12 bases aligning to TRBD2. The source material was axillary lymph node tissue. The CDR3 loop reads CASSTGTLAGGRYQETQYF. CDR3 bases: TGTGCCAGCAGCACGGGGACGCTAGCGGGAGGGAGGTACCAAGAGACCCAGTACTTC.